This T cell receptor beta chain was obtained from a study of T cell responses to AZD1222 COVID-19 vaccine. Study findings and constraints: Vaccination with two AZD1222 doses was followed by a rise in Spike-specific TCR breadth and depth.

The germline V gene has CDR1 SGHRS and CDR2 YFSETQ. The CDR3 spans 15 residues. The V segment lost 5 bases and the J segment 5 bases; nucleotides outside the gene matches: 7. About this clone: Antigen specificity is unknown.

Repertoires were generated with immunoSEQ multiplex PCR, while TCRdb's copy carries only in-frame clones and drops some. The sample lists around 190,000 clones; just over 85% were seen once. The sequence came from an adult who received the AZD1222 COVID-19 vaccine. V gene TRBV5-1 combines with J gene TRBJ2-1, with TRBD2 matching over 10 bases. Sequencing was performed on peripheral blood, taken 28 days after the second AZD1222 dose. CDR3 loop: CASSLTSGAHNEQFF. CDR3 nucleotides: TGCGCCAGCAGTCTAACTAGCGGGGCGCACAATGAGCAGTTCTTC.